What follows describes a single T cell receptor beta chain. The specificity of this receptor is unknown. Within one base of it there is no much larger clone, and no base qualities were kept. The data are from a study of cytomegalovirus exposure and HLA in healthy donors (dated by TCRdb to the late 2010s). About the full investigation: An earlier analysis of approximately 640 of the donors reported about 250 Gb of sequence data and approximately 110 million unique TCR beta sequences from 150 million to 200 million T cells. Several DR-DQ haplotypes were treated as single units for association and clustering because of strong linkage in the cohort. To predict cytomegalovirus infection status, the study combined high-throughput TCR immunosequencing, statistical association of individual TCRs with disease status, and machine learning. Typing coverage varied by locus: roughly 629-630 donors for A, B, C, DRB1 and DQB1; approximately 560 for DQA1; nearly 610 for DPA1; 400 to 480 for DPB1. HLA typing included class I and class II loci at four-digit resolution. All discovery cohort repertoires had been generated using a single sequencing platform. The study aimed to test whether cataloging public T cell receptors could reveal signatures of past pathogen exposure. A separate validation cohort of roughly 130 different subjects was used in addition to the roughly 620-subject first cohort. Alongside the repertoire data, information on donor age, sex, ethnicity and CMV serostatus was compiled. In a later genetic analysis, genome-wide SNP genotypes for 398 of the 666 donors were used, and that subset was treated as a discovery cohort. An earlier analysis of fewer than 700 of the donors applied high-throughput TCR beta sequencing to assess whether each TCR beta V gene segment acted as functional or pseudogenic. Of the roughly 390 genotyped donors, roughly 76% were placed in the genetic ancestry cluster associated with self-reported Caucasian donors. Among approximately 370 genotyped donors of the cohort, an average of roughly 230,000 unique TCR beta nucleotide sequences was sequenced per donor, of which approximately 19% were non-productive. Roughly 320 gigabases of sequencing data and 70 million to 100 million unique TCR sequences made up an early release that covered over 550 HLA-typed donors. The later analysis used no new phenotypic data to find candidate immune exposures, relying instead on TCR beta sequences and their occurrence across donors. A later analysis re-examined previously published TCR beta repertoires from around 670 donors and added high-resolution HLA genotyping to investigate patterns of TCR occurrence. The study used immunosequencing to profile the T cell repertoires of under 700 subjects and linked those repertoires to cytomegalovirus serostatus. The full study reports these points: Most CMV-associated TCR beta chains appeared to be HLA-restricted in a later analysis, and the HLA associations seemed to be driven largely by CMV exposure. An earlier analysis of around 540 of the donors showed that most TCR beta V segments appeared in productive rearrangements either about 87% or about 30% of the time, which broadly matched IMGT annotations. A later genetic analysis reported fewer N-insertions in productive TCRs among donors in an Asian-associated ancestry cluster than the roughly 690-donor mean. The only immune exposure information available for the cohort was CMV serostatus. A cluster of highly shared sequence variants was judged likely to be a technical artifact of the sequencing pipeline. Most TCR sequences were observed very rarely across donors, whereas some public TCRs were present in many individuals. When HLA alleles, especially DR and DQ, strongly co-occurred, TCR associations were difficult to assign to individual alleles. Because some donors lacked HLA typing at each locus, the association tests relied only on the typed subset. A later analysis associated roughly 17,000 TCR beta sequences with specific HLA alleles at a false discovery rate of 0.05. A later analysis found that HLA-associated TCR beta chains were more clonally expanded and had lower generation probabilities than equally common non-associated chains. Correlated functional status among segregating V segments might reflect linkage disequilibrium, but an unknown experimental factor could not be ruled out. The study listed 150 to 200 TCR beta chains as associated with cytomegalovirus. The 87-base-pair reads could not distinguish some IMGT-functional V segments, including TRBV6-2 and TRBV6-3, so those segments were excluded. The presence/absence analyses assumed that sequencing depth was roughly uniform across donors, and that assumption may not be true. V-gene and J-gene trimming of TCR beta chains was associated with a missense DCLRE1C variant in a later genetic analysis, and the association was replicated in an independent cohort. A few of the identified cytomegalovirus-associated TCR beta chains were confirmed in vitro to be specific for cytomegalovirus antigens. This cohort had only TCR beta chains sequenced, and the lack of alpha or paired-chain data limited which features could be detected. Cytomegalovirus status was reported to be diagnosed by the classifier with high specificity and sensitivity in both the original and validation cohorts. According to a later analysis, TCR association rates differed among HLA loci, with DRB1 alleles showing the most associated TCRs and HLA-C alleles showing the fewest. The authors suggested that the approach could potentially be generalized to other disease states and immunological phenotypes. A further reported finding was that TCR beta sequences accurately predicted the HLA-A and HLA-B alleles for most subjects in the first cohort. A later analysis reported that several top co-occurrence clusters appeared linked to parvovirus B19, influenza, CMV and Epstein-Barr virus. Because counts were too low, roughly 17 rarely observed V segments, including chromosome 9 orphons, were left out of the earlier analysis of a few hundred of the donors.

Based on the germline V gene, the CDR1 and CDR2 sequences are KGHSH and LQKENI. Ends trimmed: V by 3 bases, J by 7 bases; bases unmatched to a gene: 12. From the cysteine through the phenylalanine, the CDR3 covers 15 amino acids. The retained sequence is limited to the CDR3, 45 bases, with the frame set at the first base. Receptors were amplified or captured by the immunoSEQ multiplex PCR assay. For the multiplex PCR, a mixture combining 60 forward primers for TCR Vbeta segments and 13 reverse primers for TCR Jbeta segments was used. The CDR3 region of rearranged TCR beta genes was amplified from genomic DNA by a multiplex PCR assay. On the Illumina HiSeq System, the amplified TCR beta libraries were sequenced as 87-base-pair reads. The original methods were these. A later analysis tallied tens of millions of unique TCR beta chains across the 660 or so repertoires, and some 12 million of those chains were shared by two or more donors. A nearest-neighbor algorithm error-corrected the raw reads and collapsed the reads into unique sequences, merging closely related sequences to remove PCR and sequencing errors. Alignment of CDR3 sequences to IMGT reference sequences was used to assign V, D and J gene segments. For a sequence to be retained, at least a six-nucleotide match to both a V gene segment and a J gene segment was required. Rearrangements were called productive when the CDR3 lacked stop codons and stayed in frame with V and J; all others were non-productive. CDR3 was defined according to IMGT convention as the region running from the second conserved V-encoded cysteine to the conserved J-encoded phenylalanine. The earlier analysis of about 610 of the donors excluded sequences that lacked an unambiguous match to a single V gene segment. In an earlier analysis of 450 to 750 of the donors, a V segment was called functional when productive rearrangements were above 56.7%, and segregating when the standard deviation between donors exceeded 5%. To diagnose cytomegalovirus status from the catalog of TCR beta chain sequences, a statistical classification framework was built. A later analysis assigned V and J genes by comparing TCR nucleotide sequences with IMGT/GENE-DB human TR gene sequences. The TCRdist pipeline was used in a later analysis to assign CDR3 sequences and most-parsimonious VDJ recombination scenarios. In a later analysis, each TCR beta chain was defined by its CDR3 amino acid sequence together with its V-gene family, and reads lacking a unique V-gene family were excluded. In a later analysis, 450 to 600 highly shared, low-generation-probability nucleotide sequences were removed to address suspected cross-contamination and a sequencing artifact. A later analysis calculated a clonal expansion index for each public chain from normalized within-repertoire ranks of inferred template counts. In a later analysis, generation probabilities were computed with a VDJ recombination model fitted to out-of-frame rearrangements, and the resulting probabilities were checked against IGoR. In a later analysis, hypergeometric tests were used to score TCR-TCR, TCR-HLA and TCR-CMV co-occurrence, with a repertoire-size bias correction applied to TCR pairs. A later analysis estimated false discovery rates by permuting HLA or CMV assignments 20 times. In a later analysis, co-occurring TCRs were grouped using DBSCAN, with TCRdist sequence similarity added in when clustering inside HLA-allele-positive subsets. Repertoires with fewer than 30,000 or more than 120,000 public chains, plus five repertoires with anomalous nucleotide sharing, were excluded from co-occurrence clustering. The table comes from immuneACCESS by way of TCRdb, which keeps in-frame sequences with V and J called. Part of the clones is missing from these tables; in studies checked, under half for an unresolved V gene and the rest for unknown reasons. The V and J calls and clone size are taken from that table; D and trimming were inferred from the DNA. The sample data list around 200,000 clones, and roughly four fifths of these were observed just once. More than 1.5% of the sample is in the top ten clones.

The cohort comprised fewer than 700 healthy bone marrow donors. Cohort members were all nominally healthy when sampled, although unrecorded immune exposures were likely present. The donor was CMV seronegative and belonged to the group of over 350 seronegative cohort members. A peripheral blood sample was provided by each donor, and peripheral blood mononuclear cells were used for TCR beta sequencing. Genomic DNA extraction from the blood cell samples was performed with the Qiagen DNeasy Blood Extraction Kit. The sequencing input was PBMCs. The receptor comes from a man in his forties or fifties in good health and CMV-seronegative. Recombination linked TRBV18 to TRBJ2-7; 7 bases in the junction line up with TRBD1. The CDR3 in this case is CASSPQGQPVGEQYF. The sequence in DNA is TGTGCCAGCTCACCCCAGGGACAGCCCGTGGGGGAGCAGTACTTC.